A single sample gave rise to the 6 T cell receptor beta chains below, sequenced in a study of blood T cell repertoires in COVID-19 (dated by TCRdb to 2020 to 2021). The library was obtained by the immunoSEQ multiplex PCR assay. The table was pulled from immuneACCESS by TCRdb, which kept in-frame rearrangements only. Such tables lose some clones; where checked, under half of the loss comes from unresolved V genes, and the rest has no known cause. The sample table records around 270,000 clones; 65% to 90% of these occur just once. Of the sample, over 1.5% is held by the ten largest clones. The sample was peripheral blood. These receptors were collected from a man aged 30-40 years with active or convalescent COVID-19.

This rearrangement joins TRBV11-2 to TRBJ1-2; TRBD1 matches at 10 bases. This CDR3 contains 16 residues. Germline assignment: CDR1 SGHAT and CDR2 FQNNGV. Unmatched junction bases numbered 6, after V lost 1 base and J lost 4 bases. CDR3 residues: CASSLGRQGAGYGYTF. CDR3 DNA: TGTGCCAGCAGCTTAGGCCGACAGGGGGCAGGCTATGGCTACACCTTC. The full variable domain, its missing parts supplied by reference TRBV11-2 and TRBJ1-2, is EAGVAQSPRYKIIEKRQSVAFWCNPISGHATLYWYQQILGQGPKLLIQFQNNGVVDDSQLPKDRFSAERLKGVDSTLKIQPAKLEDSAVYLCASSLGRQGAGYGYTFGSGTRLTVV.

This chain connects TRBV7-9 to TRBJ2-7; D is undetermined. The CDR3 is 12 amino acids. The germline V gene encodes CDR1 SEHNR and CDR2 FQNEAQ (reference sequence). V was pared by 5 bases and J by 6 bases, with 11 bases between. CDR3 DNA: TGTGCCAGCAGCATCGCGTTTGGCGAGCAGTACTTC. Its translation is CASSIAFGEQYF.

The rearrangement links TRBV6-5 to TRBJ2-2; 8 bases line up with TRBD1. CDR1 and CDR2 from the germline V gene are MNHEY and SVGAGI. V lost 6 bases, J lost 4 bases, and 7 bases stayed unmatched. The CDR3 runs to 15 residues. This CDR3 reads CASRAGGLSTGELFF. The CDR3 coding sequence is TGTGCCAGCAGGGCAGGGGGCTTAAGCACCGGGGAGCTGTTTTTT.

CDR3 in amino acids: CASSHGTGLYEQYF. The CDR3 DNA follows: TGTGCCAGCAGCCATGGGACAGGACTCTACGAGCAGTACTTC. V gene TRBV3-1 (or the pseudogene TRBV3-2) combines with J gene TRBJ2-7, with 8 bases lining up with TRBD1. CDR3 length: 14 residues. The germline gives CDR1 LGHDT, CDR2 YNNKEL (reference sequence). Germline trimming cut 3 bases from V and 3 bases from J; bases unmatched to any gene: 4.

The chain is built from TRBV7-2 and TRBJ1-2, with 8 bases lining up with TRBD1. Per germline, CDR1 SGHTA and CDR2 FQGNSA. V lost 0 bases to trimming and J lost 5 bases; unmatched junction nucleotides: 5. The CDR3 is 15 amino acids. CDR3 sequence reads: CASSLAFRTGYGYTF. Here the CDR3 DNA reads TGTGCCAGCAGCTTAGCGTTTAGGACAGGGTATGGCTACACCTTC. Full variable domain (missing parts from reference TRBV7-2 and TRBJ1-2): GAGVSQSPSNKVTEKGKDVELRCDPISGHTALYWYRQSLGQGLEFLIYFQGNSAPDKSGLPSDRFSAERTGGSVSTLTIQRTQQEDSAVYLCASSLAFRTGYGYTFGSGTRLTVV.

The chain recombines TRBV2 with TRBJ2-7; TRBD2 is a possible D gene (6 bases). Germline CDR1 reads SNHLY; CDR2 reads FYNNEI. CDR3 size: 14 residues. V lost 8 bases, J lost 7 bases, and 21 bases lay in between. This chain's CDR3 is CASAPGFGTREQYF. DNA for the CDR3: TGTGCCAGCGCCCCAGGGTTTGGGACTCGAGAGCAGTACTTC.